This is a list of T cell receptor beta chains from one sample in a study of brain T cells in children with intractable seizures. TCRdb keeps only in-frame clones here, not all; method: immunoSEQ multiplex PCR. The data show 75,000 to 80,000 clones, about 92% seen once. The sample here was peripheral blood, taken at surgery. The receptors originated from a boy younger than two with tuberous sclerosis and intractable seizures. The CDR3 runs from the conserved cysteine through the conserved F or W. A D gene is named only where the DNA matches it firmly. A clone size is listed for some rows: how often the clone was seen (once, few, many), or a class if it is expanded.

cdr3_nt	cdr3_aa	clone_size	j_call	d_call	v_call
TGCGCCAGCAGCCTTGGGACTATCAACACCGGGGAGCTGTTTTTT	CASSLGTINTGELFF	.	TRBJ2-2	TRBD2	TRBV5-1
TGTGCCAGCATTGTCGGGGGTTCTAATGAAAAACTGTTTTTT	CASIVGGSNEKLFF	.	TRBJ1-4	.	TRBV6-5
TGTGCCAGCAGCCAAGGTCCGGGGCAGAATGGCTACACCTTC	CASSQGPGQNGYTF	.	TRBJ1-2	.	TRBV3-1/TRBV3-2
TGTGCCAGCAGTGTCACAGGGTCCTCTGGGGCCAACGTCCTGACTTTC	CASSVTGSSGANVLTF	.	TRBJ2-6	.	TRBV6-1
TGTGCCAGCAGCCCCGGAGGGGGTCAAGAAAAACTGTTTTTT	CASSPGGGQEKLFF	.	TRBJ1-4	.	TRBV5-5
TGTGCCAGCAGCCTCGGACTAGCGGGGGGGGAGACCCAGTACTTC	CASSLGLAGGETQYF	.	TRBJ2-5	TRBD2	TRBV6-5
TGTGCCAGCAGCCAAGCGTTAAGTCTAGCCCTCGGCGGGGAGCTGTTTTTT	CASSQALSLALGGELFF	.	TRBJ2-2	.	TRBV4-2
TGTGCCAGCAGCCATGGACTACAAGAGACCCAGTACTTC	CASSHGLQETQYF	.	TRBJ2-5	.	TRBV9
TGTGCCAGCAGCTGGGGACTAACCAACGAGCAGTACTTC	CASSWGLTNEQYF	once	TRBJ2-7	TRBD2	TRBV5-6
TGTGCCAGCAGTCGTCGTCTAAGCTTCTACAATGAGCAGTTCTTC	CASSRRLSFYNEQFF	.	TRBJ2-1	.	TRBV27
TGTGCCAGCAATCAAAGGAGCGGAGCCCTGGATACGCAGTATTTT	CASNQRSGALDTQYF	.	TRBJ2-3	.	TRBV11-3
TGTGCCAGCAGTTGGGGGGGGCGCCGAAATGAAAAACTGTTTTTT	CASSWGGRRNEKLFF	.	TRBJ1-4	.	TRBV28
TGCGCCAGCAGCTTGGGACTAGCGGGGGGACAAGAGACCCAGTACTTC	CASSLGLAGGQETQYF	.	TRBJ2-5	TRBD2	TRBV5-1
TGTGCCAGCAGTGAGGGGTTCAGGACGACCCAGTACTTC	CASSEGFRTTQYF	.	TRBJ2-5	.	TRBV25-1
TGTGCCAGCTCACCAGGGACTAGCGGCGGCGTCACCTACGAGCAGTACTTC	CASSPGTSGGVTYEQYF	.	TRBJ2-7	TRBD2	TRBV18
TGTGCCAGCAGCTTGGCGGCCTCCTACGAGCAGTACTTC	CASSLAASYEQYF	.	TRBJ2-7	.	TRBV7-9
TGTGCCAGCAGTTTGGGGGCGGAAACCGGGGAGCTGTTTTTT	CASSLGAETGELFF	.	TRBJ2-2	.	TRBV6-5
TGTGCCAGCAGCGCCGGGACAGCTACCGGGGAGCTGTTTTTT	CASSAGTATGELFF	.	TRBJ2-2	TRBD1	TRBV9
TGCAGCGTTGAAGATACGCTGGGGAGCTCCTACAATGAGCAGTTCTTC	CSVEDTLGSSYNEQFF	.	TRBJ2-1	.	TRBV29-1
TGTGCCAGCAGCTCCCCAAACAACGGCCCGGGGAGGAGGTTCTTC	CASSSPNNGPGRRFF	.	TRBJ2-1	.	TRBV11-3
TGTGCCAGCAGTGGGGACAGGGATCTTGGCTACACCTTC	CASSGDRDLGYTF	.	TRBJ1-2	TRBD1	TRBV25-1
TGTGCCATCAGTGCGGGACAGGAGTACAATGAGCAGTTCTTC	CAISAGQEYNEQFF	.	TRBJ2-1	TRBD1	TRBV10-3
TGTGCCAGCAGCCAAGCGAGCAGGGCGCCCAACACTGAAGCTTTCTTT	CASSQASRAPNTEAFF	.	TRBJ1-1	.	TRBV3-1/TRBV3-2
TGTGCCAGCAGCCTAAGATCAGCAGGTGGAAACACCATATATTTT	CASSLRSAGGNTIYF	.	TRBJ1-3	.	TRBV3-1/TRBV3-2
TGTGCCAGCAGCCCAATGGGTAGCGGGGGACCCAACTCTTTATACAATGAGCAGTTCTTC	CASSPMGSGGPNSLYNEQFF	.	TRBJ2-1	TRBD2	TRBV7-3
TGTGCCAGCAGCCAAGAACGGTGGCAGGGTGGAGGCTACACCTTC	CASSQERWQGGGYTF	.	TRBJ1-2	.	TRBV3-1/TRBV3-2
TGTGCCAGTAGTATATCAAGCGGGGCTATTGAGCAGTTCTTC	CASSISSGAIEQFF	medium-sized	TRBJ2-1	TRBD2	TRBV19
TGTGCCAGCAGCCAAGATGGAGGGGGCCGAGAGACCCAGTACTTC	CASSQDGGGRETQYF	.	TRBJ2-5	.	TRBV3-1/TRBV3-2
TGTGCCAGTAGTCCCCTGGGGGGGTGGGGGAACACTGAAGCTTTCTTT	CASSPLGGWGNTEAFF	.	TRBJ1-1	.	TRBV19
TGTGCCAGCAGAGTGACAGGGGGCCATAATTCACCCCTCCACTTT	CASRVTGGHNSPLHF	.	TRBJ1-6	TRBD1	TRBV3-1/TRBV3-2
TGTGCCAGCGCCGGGACAGGGGCTGTGCAGTACTTC	CASAGTGAVQYF	once	TRBJ2-7	TRBD1	TRBV5-6
TGTGCCAGCAGCAAAAGGGGATACAATGAGCAGTTCTTC	CASSKRGYNEQFF	.	TRBJ2-1	.	TRBV6-2/TRBV6-3
TGTGCCAGCAGTAACAGACCCGAGTATGGCTACACCTTC	CASSNRPEYGYTF	.	TRBJ1-2	.	TRBV6-4
TGTGCCAGCAGTCCCGGGGCGGGAGGCTACGAGCAGTACTTC	CASSPGAGGYEQYF	.	TRBJ2-7	TRBD2	TRBV6-5